This record concerns one T cell receptor beta chain sequence. Antigen: not known. The V end lost 4 bases, the J end lost 2 bases, and 12 bases lay between the germline ends. The CDR3 is 15 residues long. The V gene's germline CDR1 is SGHNT and CDR2 YENEEA. The data stem from a study of PD-L1 blockade in urothelial cancer. Study overall: Most patients, about 85% of the roughly 30, were males with bladder-origin cancer. There were a median of roughly 1,400 T cells in the tumor samples.

Findings and limits, study-wide: Durable-benefit patients expanded tumor-associated blood clones more at 3 weeks.

Each PCR had synthetic TCR analog templates added to it as a spike-in. TCRdb keeps only in-frame clones here, not all; method: immunoSEQ multiplex PCR. The repertoire holds about 35,000 clones, with approximately 34% as singletons. The sequence was collected from a man aged 60 to 75 with urothelial cancer. The sample in question was tumor tissue, obtained before atezolizumab (anti-PD-L1) treatment. The chain employs TRBV11-3 and TRBJ2-1, with a weak D call TRBD1 (6 bases). CDR3 in amino acids: CASSSSGQAYNEQFF. In nucleotides, the CDR3 is TGTGCCAGCAGCTCCTCGGGACAAGCCTACAATGAGCAGTTCTTC.